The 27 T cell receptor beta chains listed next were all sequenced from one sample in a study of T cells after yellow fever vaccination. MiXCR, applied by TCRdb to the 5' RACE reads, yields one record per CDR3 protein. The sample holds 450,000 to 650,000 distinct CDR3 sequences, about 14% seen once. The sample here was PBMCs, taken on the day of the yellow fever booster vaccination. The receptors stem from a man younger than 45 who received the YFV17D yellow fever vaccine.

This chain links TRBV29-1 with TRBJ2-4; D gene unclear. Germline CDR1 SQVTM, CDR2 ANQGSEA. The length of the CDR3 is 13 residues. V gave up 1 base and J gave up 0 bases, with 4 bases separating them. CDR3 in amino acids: CSVEAGAKNIQYF. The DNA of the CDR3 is TGCAGCGTTGAAGCAGGAGCCAAAAACATTCAGTACTTC.

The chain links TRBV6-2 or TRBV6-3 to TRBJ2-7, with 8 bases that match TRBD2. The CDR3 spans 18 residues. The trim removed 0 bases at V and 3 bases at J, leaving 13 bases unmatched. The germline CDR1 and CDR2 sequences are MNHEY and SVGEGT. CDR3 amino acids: CASSYSTTSAPLNYEQYF. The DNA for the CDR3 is TGTGCCAGCAGTTACTCGACGACTAGCGCACCACTAAACTACGAGCAGTACTTC.

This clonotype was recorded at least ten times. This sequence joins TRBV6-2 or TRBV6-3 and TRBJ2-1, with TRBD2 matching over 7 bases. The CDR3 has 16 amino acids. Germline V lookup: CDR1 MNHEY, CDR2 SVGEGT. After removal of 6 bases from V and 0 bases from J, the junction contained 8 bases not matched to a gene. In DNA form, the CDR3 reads TGTGCCAGCAGGGGGGGGGTTTACAGCTCCTACAATGAGCAGTTCTTC. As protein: CASRGGVYSSYNEQFF.

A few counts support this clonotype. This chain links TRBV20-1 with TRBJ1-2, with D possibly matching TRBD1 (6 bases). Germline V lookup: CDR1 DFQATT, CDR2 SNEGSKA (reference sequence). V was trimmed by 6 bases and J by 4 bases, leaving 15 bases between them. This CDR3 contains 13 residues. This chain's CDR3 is CSAPTGSRYGYTF. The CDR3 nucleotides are TGCAGTGCGCCTACAGGGTCCCGCTATGGCTACACCTTC.

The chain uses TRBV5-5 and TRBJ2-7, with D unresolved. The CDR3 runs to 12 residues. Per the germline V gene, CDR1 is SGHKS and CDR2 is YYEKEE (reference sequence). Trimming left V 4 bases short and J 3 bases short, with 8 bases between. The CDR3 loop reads CASSAPGYEQYF. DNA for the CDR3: TGTGCCAGCAGCGCCCCGGGCTACGAGCAGTACTTC.

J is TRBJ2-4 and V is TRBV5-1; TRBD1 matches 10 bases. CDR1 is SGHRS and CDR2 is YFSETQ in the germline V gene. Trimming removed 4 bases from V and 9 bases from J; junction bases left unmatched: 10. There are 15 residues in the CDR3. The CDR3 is CASSMTGGALSIQYF. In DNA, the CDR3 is TGCGCCAGCAGCATGACAGGGGGCGCACTGTCCATTCAGTACTTC. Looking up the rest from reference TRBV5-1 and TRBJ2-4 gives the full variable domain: KAGVTQTPRYLIKTRGQQVTLSCSPISGHRSVSWYQQTPGQGLQFLFEYFSETQRNKGNFPGRFSGRQFSNSRSEMNVSTLELGDSALYLCASSMTGGALSIQYFGAGTRLSVL.

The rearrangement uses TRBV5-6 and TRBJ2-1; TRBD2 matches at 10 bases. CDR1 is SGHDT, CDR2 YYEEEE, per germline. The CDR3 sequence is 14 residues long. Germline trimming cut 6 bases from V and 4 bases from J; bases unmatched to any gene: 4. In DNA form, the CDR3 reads TGTGCCAGCATCACTAGCGGGATATACAATGAGCAGTTCTTC. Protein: CASITSGIYNEQFF.

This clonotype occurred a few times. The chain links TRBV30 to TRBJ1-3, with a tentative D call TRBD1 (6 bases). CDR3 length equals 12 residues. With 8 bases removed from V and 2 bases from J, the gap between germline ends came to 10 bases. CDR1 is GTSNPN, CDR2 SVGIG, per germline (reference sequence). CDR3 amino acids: CASGTPGNTIYF. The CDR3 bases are TGTGCCAGCGGGACACCTGGAAACACCATATATTTT.

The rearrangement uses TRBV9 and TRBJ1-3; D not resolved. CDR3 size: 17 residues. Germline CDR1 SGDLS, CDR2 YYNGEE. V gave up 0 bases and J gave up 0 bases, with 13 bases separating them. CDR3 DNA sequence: TGTGCCAGCAGCGTAGGCCCTACAGTGCTCTCTGGAAACACCATATATTTT. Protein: CASSVGPTVLSGNTIYF.

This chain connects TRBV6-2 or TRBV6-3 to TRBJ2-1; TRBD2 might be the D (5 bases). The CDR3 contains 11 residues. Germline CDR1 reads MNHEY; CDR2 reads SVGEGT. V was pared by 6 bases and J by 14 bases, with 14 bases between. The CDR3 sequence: CASSPEGRKFF. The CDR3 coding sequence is TGTGCCAGCAGCCCCGAAGGGAGAAAGTTCTTC.

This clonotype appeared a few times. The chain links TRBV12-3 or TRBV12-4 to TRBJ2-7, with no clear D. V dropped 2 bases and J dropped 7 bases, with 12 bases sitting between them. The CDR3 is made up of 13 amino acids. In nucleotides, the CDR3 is TGTGCCAGCAGTTTAACCCCCGGCGGAGAGCAGTACTTC. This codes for CASSLTPGGEQYF.

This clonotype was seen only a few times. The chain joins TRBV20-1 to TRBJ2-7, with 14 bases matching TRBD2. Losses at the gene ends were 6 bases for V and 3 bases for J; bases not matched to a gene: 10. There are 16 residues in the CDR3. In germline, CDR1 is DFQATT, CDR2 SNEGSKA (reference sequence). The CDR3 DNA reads TGCAGTGCCTCGCCCCTCGGGACTAGCGGGAGCTACGAGCAGTACTTC. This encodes CSASPLGTSGSYEQYF.

The CDR3 protein is CASSFELAGPWEQYF. The CDR3 region has the DNA TGTGCCAGCAGCTTCGAACTAGCGGGTCCTTGGGAGCAGTACTTC. This chain links TRBV5-4 with TRBJ2-7; 9 bases map to TRBD2. V trimming: 2 bases; J trimming: 7 bases; junction bases outside the gene matches: 10. This CDR3 region has 15 residues. Germline-derived CDR1 and CDR2 are SGHNT and YYREEE (reference sequence).

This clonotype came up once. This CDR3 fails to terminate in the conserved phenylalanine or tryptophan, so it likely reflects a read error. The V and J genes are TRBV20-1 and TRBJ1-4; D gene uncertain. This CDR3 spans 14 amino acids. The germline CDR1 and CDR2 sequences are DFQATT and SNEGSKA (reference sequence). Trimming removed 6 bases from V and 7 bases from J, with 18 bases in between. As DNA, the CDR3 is TGCAGTGCCCAAAGTCCTCAGCGGAGTGAAAAACTGTTTTCT. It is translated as CSAQSPQRSEKLFS.

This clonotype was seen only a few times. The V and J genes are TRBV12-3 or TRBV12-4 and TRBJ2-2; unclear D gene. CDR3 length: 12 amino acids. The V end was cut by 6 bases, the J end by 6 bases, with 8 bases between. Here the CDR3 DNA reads TGTGCCAGCAGCTATTACGCCGGGGAGCTGTTTTTT. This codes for CASSYYAGELFF.

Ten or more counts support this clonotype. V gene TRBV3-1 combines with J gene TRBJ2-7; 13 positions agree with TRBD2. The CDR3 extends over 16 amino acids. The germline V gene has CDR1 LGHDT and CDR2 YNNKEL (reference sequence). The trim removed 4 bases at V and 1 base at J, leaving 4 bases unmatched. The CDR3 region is CASSRGGLAGSYEQYF. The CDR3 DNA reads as TGTGCCAGCAGCCGAGGGGGACTAGCGGGGTCCTACGAGCAGTACTTC.

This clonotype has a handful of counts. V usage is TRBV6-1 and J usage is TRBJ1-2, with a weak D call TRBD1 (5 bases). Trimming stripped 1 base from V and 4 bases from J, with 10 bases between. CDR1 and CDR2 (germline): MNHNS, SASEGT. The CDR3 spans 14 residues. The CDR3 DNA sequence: TGTGCCAGCAGTGAAGACCAGGGAGGCTATGGCTACACCTTC. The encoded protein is CASSEDQGGYGYTF.

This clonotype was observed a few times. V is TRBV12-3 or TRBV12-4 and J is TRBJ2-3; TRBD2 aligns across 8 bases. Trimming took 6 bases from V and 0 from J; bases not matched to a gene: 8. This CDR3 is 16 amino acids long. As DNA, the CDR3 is TGTGCCAGCAGAAGAACTAGCGGATATAGCACAGATACGCAGTATTTT. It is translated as CASRRTSGYSTDTQYF.

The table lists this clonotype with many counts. CDR3 protein: CASQAESPTQYF. For the CDR3, the DNA is TGCGCCAGCCAAGCTGAGTCCCCCACGCAGTATTTT. The genes are TRBV5-1 and TRBJ2-3; D uncertain. V was trimmed by 7 bases and J by 9 bases, leaving 15 bases between them. In germline, CDR1 is SGHRS, CDR2 YFSETQ. This CDR3 has 12 amino acids. Supplemented by reference TRBV5-1 and TRBJ2-3, the full variable domain reads KAGVTQTPRYLIKTRGQQVTLSCSPISGHRSVSWYQQTPGQGLQFLFEYFSETQRNKGNFPGRFSGRQFSNSRSEMNVSTLELGDSALYLCASQAESPTQYFGPGTRLTVL.

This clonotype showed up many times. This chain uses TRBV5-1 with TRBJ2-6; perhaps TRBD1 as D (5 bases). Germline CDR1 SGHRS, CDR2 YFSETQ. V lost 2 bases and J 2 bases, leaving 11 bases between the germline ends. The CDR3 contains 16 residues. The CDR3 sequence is CASSFPKGTGANVLTF. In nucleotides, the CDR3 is TGCGCCAGCAGCTTCCCCAAGGGGACTGGGGCCAACGTCCTGACTTTC.

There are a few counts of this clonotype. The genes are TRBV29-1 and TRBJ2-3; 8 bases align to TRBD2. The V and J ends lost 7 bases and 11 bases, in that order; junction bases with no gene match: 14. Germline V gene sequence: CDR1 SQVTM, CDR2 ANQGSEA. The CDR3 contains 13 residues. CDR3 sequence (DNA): TGCAGCGCCGAAACCGGGACTAGTGTTTGGCAGTATTTT. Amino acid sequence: CSAETGTSVWQYF.

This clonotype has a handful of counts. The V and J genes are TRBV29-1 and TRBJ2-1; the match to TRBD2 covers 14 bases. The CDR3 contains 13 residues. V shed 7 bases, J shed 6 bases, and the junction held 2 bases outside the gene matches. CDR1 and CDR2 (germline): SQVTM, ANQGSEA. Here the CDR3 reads CSGLAGGPNEQFF. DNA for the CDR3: TGCAGCGGACTAGCGGGAGGGCCCAATGAGCAGTTCTTC.

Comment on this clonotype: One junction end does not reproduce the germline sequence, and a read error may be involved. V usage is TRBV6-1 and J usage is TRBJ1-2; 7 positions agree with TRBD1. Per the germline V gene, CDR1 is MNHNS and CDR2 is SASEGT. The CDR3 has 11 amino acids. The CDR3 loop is CASSEARDSHF. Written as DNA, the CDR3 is TGTGCCAGCAGTGAAGCCCGGGACAGTCACTTC.

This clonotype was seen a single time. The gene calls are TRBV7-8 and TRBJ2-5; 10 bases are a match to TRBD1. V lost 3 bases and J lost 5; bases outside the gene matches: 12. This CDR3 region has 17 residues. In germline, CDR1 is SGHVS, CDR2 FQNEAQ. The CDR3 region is CASSFSPVGTGVETQYF. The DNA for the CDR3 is TGTGCCAGCAGCTTCTCCCCGGTGGGGACAGGGGTGGAGACCCAGTACTTC.

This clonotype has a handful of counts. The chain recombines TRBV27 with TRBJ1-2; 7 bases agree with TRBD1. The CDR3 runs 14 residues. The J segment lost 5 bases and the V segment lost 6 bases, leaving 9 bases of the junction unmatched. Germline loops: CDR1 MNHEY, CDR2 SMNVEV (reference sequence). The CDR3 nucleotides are TGTGCCAGCAGCTCCGGGACAGTCCGATATGGCTACACCTTC. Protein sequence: CASSSGTVRYGYTF.

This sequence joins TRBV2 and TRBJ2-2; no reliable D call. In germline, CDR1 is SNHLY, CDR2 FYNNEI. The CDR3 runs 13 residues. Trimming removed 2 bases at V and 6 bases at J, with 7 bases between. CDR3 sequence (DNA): TGTGCCAGCAGTGAAATAAGGGCCGGGGAGCTGTTTTTT. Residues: CASSEIRAGELFF.

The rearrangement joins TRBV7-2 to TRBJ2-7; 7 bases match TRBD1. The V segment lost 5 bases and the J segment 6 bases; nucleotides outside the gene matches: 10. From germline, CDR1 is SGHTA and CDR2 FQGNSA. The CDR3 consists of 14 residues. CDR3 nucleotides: TGTGCCAGCAGCCAAGACAGGGTCCTACCCGAGCAGTACTTC. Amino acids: CASSQDRVLPEQYF. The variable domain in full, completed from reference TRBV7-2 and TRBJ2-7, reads GAGVSQSPSNKVTEKGKDVELRCDPISGHTALYWYRQSLGQGLEFLIYFQGNSAPDKSGLPSDRFSAERTGGSVSTLTIQRTQQEDSAVYLCASSQDRVLPEQYFGPGTRLTVT.